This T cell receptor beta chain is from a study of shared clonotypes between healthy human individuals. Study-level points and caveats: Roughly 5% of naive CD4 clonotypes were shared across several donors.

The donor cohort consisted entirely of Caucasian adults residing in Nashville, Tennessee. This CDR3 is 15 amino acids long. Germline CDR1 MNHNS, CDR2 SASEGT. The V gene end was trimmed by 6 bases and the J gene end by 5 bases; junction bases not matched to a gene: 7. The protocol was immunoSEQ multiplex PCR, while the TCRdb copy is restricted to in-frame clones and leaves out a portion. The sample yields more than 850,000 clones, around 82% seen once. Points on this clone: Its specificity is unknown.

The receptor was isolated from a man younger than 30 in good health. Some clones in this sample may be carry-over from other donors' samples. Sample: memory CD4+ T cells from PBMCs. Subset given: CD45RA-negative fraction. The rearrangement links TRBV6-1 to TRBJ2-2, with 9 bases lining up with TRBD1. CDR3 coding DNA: TGTGCCAGCAGAAGGACAGGGGTGGTAACCGGGGAGCTGTTTTTT. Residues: CASRRTGVVTGELFF.